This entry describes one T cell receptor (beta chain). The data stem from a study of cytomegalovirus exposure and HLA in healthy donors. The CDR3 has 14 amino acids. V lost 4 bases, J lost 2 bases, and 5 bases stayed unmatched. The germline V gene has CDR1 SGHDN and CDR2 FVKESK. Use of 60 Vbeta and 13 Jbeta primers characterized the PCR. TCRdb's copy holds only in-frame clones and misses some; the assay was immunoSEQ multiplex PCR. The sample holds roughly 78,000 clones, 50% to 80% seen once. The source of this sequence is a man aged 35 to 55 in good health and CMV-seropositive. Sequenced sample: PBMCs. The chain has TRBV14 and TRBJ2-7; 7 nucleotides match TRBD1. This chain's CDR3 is CASSRTGTAYEQYF. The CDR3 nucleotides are TGTGCCAGCAGCCGCACCGGGACAGCCTACGAGCAGTACTTC.